Listed here is a single TCR beta chain. Its antigen is unidentified. Likely unrecorded immune exposures existed in these nominally healthy donors. Germline-derived CDR1 and CDR2 are LNHDA and SQIVND (reference sequence). CDR3 size: 13 residues. Trimming left V 5 bases short and J 1 base short, with 8 bases between. The sample belongs to a study of cytomegalovirus exposure and HLA in healthy donors. Study-wide results and limits: There were 164 TCR beta chains listed as cytomegalovirus-associated. In presence/absence analyses, roughly uniform sequencing depth across donors was assumed.

Researchers ran the PCR with 60 Vbeta and 13 Jbeta primers. Method: immunoSEQ multiplex PCR; TCRdb's copy keeps in-frame clones and lacks some. The sample shows 150,000 to 200,000 clones, about 85% of them seen only once. The source material was PBMCs. J is TRBJ1-1 and V is TRBV19; D uncertain. This TCR came from a woman aged 50 to 65 in good health and CMV-seronegative. CDR3 bases: TGTGCCAGTAGTCCTTGGGCGAACACTGAAGCTTTCTTT. Its protein product is CASSPWANTEAFF.